This T cell receptor beta chain is drawn from a study of T cell repertoires in cytomegalovirus infection. Study-level background: Both CMV infection and a matching HLA type were indicated by public TCR beta signatures. General study points: Accumulated public TCR beta family frequency recognized individuals carrying CMV together with the relevant HLA. HLA-C-restricted CMV clonotypes gave the most frequent clonotype in two of eight donors.

MiXCR, applied by TCRdb to the reads, yields one record per CDR3 protein. The sample consists of some 390,000 distinct CDR3 sequences, 15% to 20% of them appearing once. This CDR3 region has 13 residues. The germline V gene has CDR1 SGHVS and CDR2 FQNEAQ. In this sample, this clonotype turned up many times. Its antigen remains unidentified. The junction departs from the called germline gene at one end, perhaps through a read error. This chain connects TRBV7-8 to TRBJ2-3, with D tentatively TRBD1 or TRBD2 (5 bases each). The sample was PBMCs. The TCR sequence derives from a human donor in good health (CMV status not recorded). Some clones in this sample may be carry-over from other donors' samples. The CDR3 region is CASSLGETDTQYF. CDR3 nucleotide sequence: TGTGCCAGCAGTTTAGGGGAGACAGATACGCAGTATTTT.